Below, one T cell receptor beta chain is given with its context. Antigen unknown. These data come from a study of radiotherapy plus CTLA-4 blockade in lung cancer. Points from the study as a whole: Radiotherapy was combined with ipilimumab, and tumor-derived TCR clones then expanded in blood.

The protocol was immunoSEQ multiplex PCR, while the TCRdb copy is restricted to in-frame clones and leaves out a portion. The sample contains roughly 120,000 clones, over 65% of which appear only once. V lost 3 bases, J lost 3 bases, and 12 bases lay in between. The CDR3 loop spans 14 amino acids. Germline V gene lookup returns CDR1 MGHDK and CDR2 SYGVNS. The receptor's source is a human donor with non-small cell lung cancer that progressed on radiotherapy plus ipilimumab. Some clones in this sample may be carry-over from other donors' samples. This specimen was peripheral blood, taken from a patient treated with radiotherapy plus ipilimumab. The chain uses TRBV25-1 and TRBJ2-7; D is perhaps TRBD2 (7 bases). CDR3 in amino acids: CASSEGGRIYEQYF. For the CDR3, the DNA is TGTGCCAGCAGTGAGGGGGGGCGGATCTACGAGCAGTACTTC.